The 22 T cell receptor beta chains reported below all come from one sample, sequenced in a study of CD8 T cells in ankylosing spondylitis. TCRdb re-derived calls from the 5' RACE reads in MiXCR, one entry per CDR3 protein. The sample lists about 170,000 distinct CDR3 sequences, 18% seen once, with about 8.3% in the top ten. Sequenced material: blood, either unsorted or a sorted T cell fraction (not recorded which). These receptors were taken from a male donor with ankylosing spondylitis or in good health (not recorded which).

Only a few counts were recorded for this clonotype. CDR3 in amino acids: CASGMPGRSNQPQHF. The CDR3 DNA is TGTGCCAGCGGGATGCCGGGACGAAGCAATCAGCCCCAGCATTTT. V and J are TRBV6-6 and TRBJ1-5; D might be TRBD1 (5 bases). Germline CDR1 MNHNY, CDR2 SVGAGI (reference sequence). The CDR3 length is 15 residues. Trimming left V 8 bases short and J 1 base short, with 15 bases between.

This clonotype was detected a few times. The CDR3 loop reads CATSEPGYNEQFF. The CDR3 nucleotides read TGTGCCACCAGTGAGCCGGGCTACAATGAGCAGTTCTTC. The rearrangement uses TRBV24-1 and TRBJ2-1; D uncertain. Between the trimmed V and J ends, which lost 4 bases and 3 bases, there was a span of 6 bases. Germline-derived CDR1 and CDR2 are KGHDR and SFDVKD. The CDR3 is 13 residues long.

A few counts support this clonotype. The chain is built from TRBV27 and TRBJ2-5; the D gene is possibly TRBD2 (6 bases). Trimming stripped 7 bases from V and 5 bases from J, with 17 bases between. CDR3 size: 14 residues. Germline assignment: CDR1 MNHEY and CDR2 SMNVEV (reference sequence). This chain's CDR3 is CASTDLGGAETQYF. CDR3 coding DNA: TGTGCCAGCACCGACCTGGGGGGAGCTGAGACCCAGTACTTC.

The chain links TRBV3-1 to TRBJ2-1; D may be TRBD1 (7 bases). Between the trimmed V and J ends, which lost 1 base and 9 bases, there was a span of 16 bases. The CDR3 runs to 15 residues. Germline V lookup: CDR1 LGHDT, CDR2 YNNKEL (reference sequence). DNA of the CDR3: TGTGCCAGCAGCCAAGGGACAGTCCAGGGGGGTGAGCAGTTCTTC. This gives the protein CASSQGTVQGGEQFF.

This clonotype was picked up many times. CDR3: CASGVTGTLLGYTF. The CDR3 nucleotides read TGCGCCAGCGGAGTGACAGGGACTCTTCTTGGCTACACCTTC. This chain joins TRBV5-1 and TRBJ1-2; 7 bases fit TRBD1. V was pared by 7 bases and J by 7 bases, with 13 bases of the junction left unmatched. CDR3 length equals 14 residues. Germline CDR1 reads SGHRS; CDR2 reads YFSETQ.

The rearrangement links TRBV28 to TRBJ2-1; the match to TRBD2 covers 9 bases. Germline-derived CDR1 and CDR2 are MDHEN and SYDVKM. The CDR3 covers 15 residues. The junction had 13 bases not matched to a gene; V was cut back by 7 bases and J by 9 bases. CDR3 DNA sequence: TGTGCCAGCACCCCCCCCAGCGGGAGGTCGGGTGAGCAGTTCTTC. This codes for CASTPPSGRSGEQFF.

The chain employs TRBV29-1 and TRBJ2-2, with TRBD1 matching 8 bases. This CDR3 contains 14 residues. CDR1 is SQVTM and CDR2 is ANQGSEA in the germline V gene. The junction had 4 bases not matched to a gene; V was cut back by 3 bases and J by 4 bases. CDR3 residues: CSVDFQGATGELFF. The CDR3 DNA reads TGCAGCGTTGACTTTCAGGGGGCCACCGGGGAGCTGTTTTTT.

CDR3 in DNA: TGCGCCAGCAGCTTGGATTTCGGACAGAGGACACCCCTCCACTTT. Translated: CASSLDFGQRTPLHF. The V gene is TRBV5-1, the J gene TRBJ1-6, with D maybe TRBD1 (6 bases). Germline assignment: CDR1 SGHRS and CDR2 YFSETQ. There are 15 residues in the CDR3. Trimming left V 0 bases short and J 11 bases short, with 15 bases between.

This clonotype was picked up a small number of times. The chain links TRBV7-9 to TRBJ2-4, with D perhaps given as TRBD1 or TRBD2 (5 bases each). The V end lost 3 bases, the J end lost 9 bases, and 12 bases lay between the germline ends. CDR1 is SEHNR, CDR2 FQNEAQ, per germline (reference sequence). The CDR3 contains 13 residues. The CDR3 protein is CASSFRERGIQYF. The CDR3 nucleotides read TGTGCCAGCAGCTTCAGGGAGAGGGGCATTCAGTACTTC.

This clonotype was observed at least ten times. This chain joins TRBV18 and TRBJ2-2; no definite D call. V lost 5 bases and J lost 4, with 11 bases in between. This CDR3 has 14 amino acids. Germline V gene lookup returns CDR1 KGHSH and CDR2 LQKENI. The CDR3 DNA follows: TGTGCCAGCTCATCCCAAACAAGCACCGGGGAGCTGTTTTTT. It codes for CASSSQTSTGELFF.

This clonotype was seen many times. The CDR3 nucleotides read TGCGCCAGCAAAGTCCGGACGGAACAAGAGACCCAGTACTTC. Protein sequence: CASKVRTEQETQYF. V gene TRBV5-1 combines with J gene TRBJ2-5; D unclear. V lost 6 bases and J 2 bases, leaving 14 bases between the germline ends. Germline CDR1 and CDR2: SGHRS and YFSETQ. The CDR3 is 14 amino acids.

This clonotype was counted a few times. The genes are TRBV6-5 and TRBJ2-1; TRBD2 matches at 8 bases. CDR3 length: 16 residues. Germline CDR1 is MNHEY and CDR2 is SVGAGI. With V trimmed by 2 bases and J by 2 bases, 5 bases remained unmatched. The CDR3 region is CASSYEVAGPYNEQFF. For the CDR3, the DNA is TGTGCCAGCAGTTACGAAGTAGCGGGACCCTACAATGAGCAGTTCTTC.

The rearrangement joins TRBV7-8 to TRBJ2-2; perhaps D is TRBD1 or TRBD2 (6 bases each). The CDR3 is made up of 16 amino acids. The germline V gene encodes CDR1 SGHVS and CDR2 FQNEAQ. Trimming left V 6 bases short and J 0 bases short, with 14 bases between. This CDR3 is CASSWGATANTGELFF. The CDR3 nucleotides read TGTGCCAGCAGTTGGGGGGCTACGGCGAACACCGGGGAGCTGTTTTTT.

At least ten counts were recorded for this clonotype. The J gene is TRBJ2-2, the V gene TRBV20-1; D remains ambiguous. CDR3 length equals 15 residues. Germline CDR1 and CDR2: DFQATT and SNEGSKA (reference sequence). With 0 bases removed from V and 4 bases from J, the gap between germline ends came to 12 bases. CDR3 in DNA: TGCAGTGCTAGAGATAACCGGAAGGGCACCGGGGAGCTGTTTTTT. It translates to CSARDNRKGTGELFF.

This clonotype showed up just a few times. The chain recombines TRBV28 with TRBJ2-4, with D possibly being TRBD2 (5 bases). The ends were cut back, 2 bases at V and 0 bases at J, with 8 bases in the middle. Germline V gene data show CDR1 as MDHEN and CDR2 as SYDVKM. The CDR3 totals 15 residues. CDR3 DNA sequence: TGTGCCAGCAGTTTAGCGGGCATAGCCAAAAACATTCAGTACTTC. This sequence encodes CASSLAGIAKNIQYF.

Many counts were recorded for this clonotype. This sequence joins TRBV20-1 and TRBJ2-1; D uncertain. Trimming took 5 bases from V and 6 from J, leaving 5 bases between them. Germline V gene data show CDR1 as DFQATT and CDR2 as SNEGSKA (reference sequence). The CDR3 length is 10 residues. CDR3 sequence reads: CSAYGNEQFF. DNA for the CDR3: TGCAGTGCTTATGGCAATGAGCAGTTCTTC.

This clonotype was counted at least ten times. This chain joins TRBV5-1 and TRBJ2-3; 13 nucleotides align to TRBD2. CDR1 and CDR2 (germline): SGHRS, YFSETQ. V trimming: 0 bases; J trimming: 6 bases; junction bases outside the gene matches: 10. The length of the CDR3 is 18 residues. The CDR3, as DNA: TGCGCCAGCAGCTTGGGGACTAGCGGGAGCAGAAGCGTGGATACGCAGTATTTT. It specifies CASSLGTSGSRSVDTQYF.

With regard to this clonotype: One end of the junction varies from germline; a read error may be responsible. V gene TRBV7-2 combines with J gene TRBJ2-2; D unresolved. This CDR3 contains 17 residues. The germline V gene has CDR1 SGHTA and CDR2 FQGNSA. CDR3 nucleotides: TGTGCCAACAGCTCTGGTGGGGTCTACGCGAACACCGGGGAGCTGTTTTTT. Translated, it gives CANSSGGVYANTGELFF.

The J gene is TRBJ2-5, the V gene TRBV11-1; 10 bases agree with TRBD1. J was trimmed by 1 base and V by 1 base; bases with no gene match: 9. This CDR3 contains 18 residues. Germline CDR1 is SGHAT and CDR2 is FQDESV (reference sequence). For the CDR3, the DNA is TGTGCCAGCAGCTTAGGGGTCCGGGACAGGGGAGGCCAAGAGACCCAGTACTTC. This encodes CASSLGVRDRGGQETQYF.

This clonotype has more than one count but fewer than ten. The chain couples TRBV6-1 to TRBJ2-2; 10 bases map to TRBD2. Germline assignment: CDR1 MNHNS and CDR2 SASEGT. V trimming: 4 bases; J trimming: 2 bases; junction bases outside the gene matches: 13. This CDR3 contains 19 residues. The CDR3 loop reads CASSARSQVLAGNTGELFF. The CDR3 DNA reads TGTGCCAGCAGTGCCCGATCCCAAGTACTAGCGGGAAACACCGGGGAGCTGTTTTTT.

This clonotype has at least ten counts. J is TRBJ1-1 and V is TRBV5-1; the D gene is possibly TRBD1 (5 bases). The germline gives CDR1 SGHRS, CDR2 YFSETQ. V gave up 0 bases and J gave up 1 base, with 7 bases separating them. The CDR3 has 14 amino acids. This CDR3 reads CASSLAGRNTEAFF. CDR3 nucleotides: TGCGCCAGCAGCTTGGCAGGGAGGAACACTGAAGCTTTCTTT.

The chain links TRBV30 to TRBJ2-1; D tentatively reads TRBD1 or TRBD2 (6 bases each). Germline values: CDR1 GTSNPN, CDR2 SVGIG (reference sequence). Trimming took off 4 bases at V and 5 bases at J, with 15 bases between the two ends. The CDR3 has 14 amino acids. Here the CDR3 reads CAWTGTGTNNEQFF. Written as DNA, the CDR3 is TGTGCCTGGACCGGGACTGGGACAAACAATGAGCAGTTCTTC.